The next 22 T cell receptor beta chains were all read from a single sample in a study of blood T cell repertoires in COVID-19. Here immunoSEQ multiplex PCR was the method, and the copy in TCRdb shows in-frame clones only, minus some. The data contain a few hundred thousand clones, 80% to 90% of them singletons. Sequencing was performed on peripheral blood. The origin of the receptors is a woman aged 35 to 49 who had recovered from COVID-19.

The chain employs TRBV5-1 and TRBJ1-6, with 7 bases identical to TRBD1. V lost 2 bases, J lost 7 bases, and 6 bases stayed unmatched. CDR1 and CDR2 (germline): SGHRS, YFSETQ. The CDR3 covers 15 residues. CDR3 region: CASSFDRAINSPLHF. CDR3 DNA: TGCGCCAGCAGCTTCGACAGGGCCATCAATTCACCCCTCCACTTT.

The genes are TRBV13 and TRBJ2-7; the D is unclear. CDR3 length equals 12 residues. CDR1 is PRHDT and CDR2 is FYEKMQ in the germline V gene (reference sequence). V was clipped by 5 bases and J by 3 bases, with 8 bases between them. The DNA for the CDR3 is TGTGCCAGCAGCCTAGACGGCTACGAGCAGTACTTC. This translates into CASSLDGYEQYF.

The table lists this clone with a count of one. The chain is built from TRBV5-4 and TRBJ2-7, with TRBD1 as a possible D gene (6 bases). V dropped 4 bases and J dropped 2 bases, with 13 bases sitting between them. CDR1 SGHNT and CDR2 YYREEE come from the germline V gene (reference sequence). This CDR3 comprises 14 residues. The CDR3 sequence: CASSNRDIAYEQYF. The CDR3 DNA reads TGTGCCAGCAGCAACCGGGACATAGCCTACGAGCAGTACTTC.

The rearrangement joins TRBV5-1 to TRBJ1-5; perhaps TRBD1 as D (6 bases). The CDR3 is 15 residues long. Germline values: CDR1 SGHRS, CDR2 YFSETQ. V lost 0 bases and J 8 bases, leaving 15 bases between the germline ends. This chain's CDR3 is CASSLEGDPKKPQHF. The CDR3 DNA reads as TGCGCCAGCAGCTTGGAGGGGGATCCTAAGAAGCCCCAGCATTTT.

Concerning this clone itself: Distinct nucleotide sequences in the sample also encode this CDR3. This sequence joins TRBV11-2 and TRBJ2-7; TRBD2 is a possible D gene (5 bases). Between the trimmed V and J ends, which lost 5 bases and 2 bases, there was a span of 7 bases. This CDR3 has 12 residues. Germline loops: CDR1 SGHAT, CDR2 FQNNGV. Written as DNA, the CDR3 is TGTGCCAGCAGCCCGGGGACCTACGAGCAGTACTTC. This gives the protein CASSPGTYEQYF.

This chain links TRBV28 with TRBJ1-2; D perhaps matches TRBD1 (5 bases). The CDR3 spans 13 residues. V lost 6 bases and J 8 bases, leaving 16 bases between the germline ends. Per germline, CDR1 MDHEN and CDR2 SYDVKM. The CDR3 spells CASSSPGTGGYTF. CDR3 nucleotide sequence: TGTGCCAGCAGCTCCCCCGGAACAGGCGGCTACACCTTC.

The chain carries TRBV7-9 and TRBJ2-1, with 14 bases fitting TRBD2. Looked up from germline, CDR1 is SEHNR and CDR2 is FQNEAQ (reference sequence). The V gene end was trimmed by 3 bases and the J gene end by 6 bases; junction bases not matched to a gene: 4. CDR3 length: 16 residues. CDR3 nucleotides: TGTGCCAGCAGCTTGGGGACTAGCGGGAGTTTCAATGAGCAGTTCTTC. The encoded protein is CASSLGTSGSFNEQFF.

The chain employs TRBV3-1 (or the pseudogene TRBV3-2) and TRBJ2-2, with TRBD1 identical over 9 bases. V dropped 7 bases and J dropped 5; count of bases not matched to a gene: 20. The length of the CDR3 is 19 residues. Germline values: CDR1 LGHDT, CDR2 YNNKEL (reference sequence). The CDR3 reads CASTGTGMRGAGETGELFF. The CDR3 coding sequence is TGTGCCAGCACGGGGACAGGGATGAGGGGAGCGGGCGAAACCGGGGAGCTGTTTTTT.

The J gene is TRBJ2-2, the V gene TRBV5-1; TRBD2 agrees at 13 bases. The J segment lost 4 bases and the V segment lost 0 bases, leaving 3 bases of the junction unmatched. The CDR3 totals 17 residues. The V gene's germline CDR1 is SGHRS and CDR2 YFSETQ. Here the CDR3 DNA reads TGCGCCAGCAGCTTGGGACTAGCGGGAGGTATCACCGGGGAGCTGTTTTTT. Translating it yields CASSLGLAGGITGELFF.

The chain joins TRBV11-2 to TRBJ2-5; 12 nucleotides line up with TRBD2. V lost 8 bases and J lost 3; bases outside the gene matches: 1. CDR1 SGHAT and CDR2 FQNNGV come from the germline V gene. The CDR3 extends over 13 amino acids. The CDR3 DNA sequence: TGTGCCAGCTCTAGCGGGGGGGAAGAGACCCAGTACTTC. Its protein product is CASSSGGEETQYF.

V usage is TRBV19 and J usage is TRBJ1-3, with D unclear. The CDR3 runs to 13 residues. The germline gives CDR1 LNHDA, CDR2 SQIVND (reference sequence). V lost 7 bases and J lost 0, with 7 bases in between. CDR3 sequence (DNA): TGTGCCAGTATTCACAACTCTGGAAACACCATATATTTT. Its translation: CASIHNSGNTIYF.

The chain links TRBV6-5 to TRBJ2-7, with D possibly TRBD1 on 7 matching bases. Deletions cut 4 bases from V and 6 bases from J, with 16 bases between. The CDR3 length is 14 residues. The germline V gene encodes CDR1 MNHEY and CDR2 SVGAGI. CDR3 residues: CASSSEGQILEQYF. DNA for the CDR3: TGTGCCAGCAGTTCGGAGGGACAGATTCTCGAGCAGTACTTC.

The chain is built from TRBV6-2 or TRBV6-3 and TRBJ1-5, with 8 bases that match TRBD1. The V gene end was trimmed by 6 bases and the J gene end by 7 bases; junction bases not matched to a gene: 11. Looked up from germline, CDR1 is MNHEY and CDR2 is SVGEGT. The CDR3 spans 15 residues. The CDR3 region has the DNA TGTGCCAGCAGCCCGGGGGACAGGACTCGACAGCCCCAGCATTTT. Its protein is CASSPGDRTRQPQHF.

CDR3 nucleotides: TGCGCCAGCAGTGTGCGGCGGGGGGATCAAGAGACCCAGTACTTC. Translation gives CASSVRRGDQETQYF. The V and J genes are TRBV10-1 and TRBJ2-5; TRBD2 aligns across 8 bases. Trimming at V came to 4 bases and at J to 2 bases, leaving 6 bases not matched to a gene. The V gene's germline CDR1 is WNHNN and CDR2 SYGVQD (reference sequence). The CDR3 is 15 residues long.

The rearrangement links TRBV27 to TRBJ1-1; no definite D call. Trimming removed 4 bases from V and 1 base from J, with 10 bases in between. The CDR3 length is 14 residues. Germline CDR1 reads MNHEY; CDR2 reads SMNVEV (reference sequence). The chain's CDR3 is CASSSLGKNTEAFF. The CDR3 nucleotides read TGTGCCAGCAGTTCCCTCGGGAAGAACACTGAAGCTTTCTTT.

This clone showed up just a few times. The chain recombines TRBV6-5 with TRBJ1-3; 8 nucleotides line up with TRBD1. Germline V gives CDR1 MNHEY, CDR2 SVGAGI. V gave up 3 bases and J gave up 4 bases; unmatched junction bases: 8. This CDR3 comprises 16 residues. The CDR3 DNA follows: TGTGCCAGCAGTTATGCCCCCAGGGGGCCCGGAAACACCATATATTTT. This codes for CASSYAPRGPGNTIYF.

The chain employs TRBV6-6 and TRBJ1-1; D not resolved. This CDR3 has 13 amino acids. Between the trimmed V and J ends, which lost 5 bases and 8 bases, there was a span of 15 bases. The germline gives CDR1 MNHNY, CDR2 SVGAGI (reference sequence). The CDR3 region is CASSPDRVGEAFF. CDR3 in DNA: TGTGCCAGCAGTCCCGACCGGGTCGGGGAAGCTTTCTTT.

The chain is built from TRBV7-8 and TRBJ2-1; 10 nucleotides match TRBD2. The germline V gene has CDR1 SGHVS and CDR2 FQNEAQ. The J segment lost 5 bases and the V segment lost 3 bases, leaving 16 bases of the junction unmatched. The CDR3 is 19 residues long. The CDR3 DNA sequence: TGTGCCAGCAGCTTCCGGGACCTGCCTAGGACTAGCGGCGACAATGAGCAGTTCTTC. Its protein is CASSFRDLPRTSGDNEQFF.

The genes are TRBV30 and TRBJ1-3; D ambiguous. This CDR3 comprises 14 residues. The V gene's germline CDR1 is GTSNPN and CDR2 SVGIG (reference sequence). The ends were cut back, 2 bases at V and 4 bases at J, with 12 bases in the middle. This chain's CDR3 is CAWSRILRGNTIYF. The DNA for the CDR3 is TGTGCCTGGAGTAGGATCCTGAGGGGAAACACCATATATTTT.

This clone was seen just once. This chain uses TRBV2 with TRBJ1-2; a possible D gene is TRBD1 (6 bases). The V end lost 6 bases, the J end lost 0 bases, and 17 bases lay between the germline ends. Per germline, CDR1 SNHLY and CDR2 FYNNEI. This CDR3 has 16 residues. The CDR3 DNA reads TGTGCCAGCAGGCTAGGGTTAGGGGGTCCTAACTATGGCTACACCTTC. Its translation: CASRLGLGGPNYGYTF.

The chain employs TRBV12-5 and TRBJ1-6; D not certain. CDR1 is LGHNT, CDR2 FRNRAP, per germline. The CDR3 totals 14 residues. V lost 4 bases and J lost 3, with 7 bases in between. CDR3 loop: CASGSGNYNSPLHF. CDR3 DNA sequence: TGTGCTAGTGGTTCGGGAAACTATAATTCACCCCTCCACTTT.

This chain links TRBV11-3 with TRBJ1-3; D is unclear. Per the germline V gene, CDR1 is SGHNT and CDR2 is YENEEA. The CDR3 sequence is 14 residues long. V lost 1 base and J 0 bases, leaving 4 bases between the germline ends. CDR3 loop: CASSLGSSGNTIYF. As DNA, the CDR3 is TGTGCCAGCAGCTTAGGGAGCTCTGGAAACACCATATATTTT. The full variable domain, rest sourced from reference TRBV11-3 and TRBJ1-3, is EAGVVQSPRYKIIEKKQPVAFWCNPISGHNTLYWYLQNLGQGPELLIRYENEEAVDDSQLPKDRFSAERLKGVDSTLKIQPAELGDSAVYLCASSLGSSGNTIYFGEGSWLTVV.